This T cell receptor beta chain was found in a study of blood T cell repertoires in COVID-19. The method was immunoSEQ multiplex PCR; TCRdb's version includes in-frame clones alone and lacks a portion of them. The profile covers about 190,000 clones, with approximately 84% appearing a single time and roughly 3.2% taken by the ten largest. This clone was found a few times. Recovery meant two consecutive negative NP/OP PCR tests, professional clearance, or resolved symptoms. This receptor was identified in a woman between 25 and 40 years old who had recovered from COVID-19. Sample: PBMCs or T cells enriched from blood (not recorded which).

CDR3 coding DNA: TGTGCCAGTATCCTGTCAGATTATGGGGAGCTGTTTTTT. It specifies CASILSDYGELFF. V and J are TRBV19 and TRBJ2-2, with D unclear. Germline values: CDR1 LNHDA, CDR2 SQIVND (reference sequence). V shed 7 bases and J shed 8 bases, with 14 bases lying between them. The length of the CDR3 is 13 residues.